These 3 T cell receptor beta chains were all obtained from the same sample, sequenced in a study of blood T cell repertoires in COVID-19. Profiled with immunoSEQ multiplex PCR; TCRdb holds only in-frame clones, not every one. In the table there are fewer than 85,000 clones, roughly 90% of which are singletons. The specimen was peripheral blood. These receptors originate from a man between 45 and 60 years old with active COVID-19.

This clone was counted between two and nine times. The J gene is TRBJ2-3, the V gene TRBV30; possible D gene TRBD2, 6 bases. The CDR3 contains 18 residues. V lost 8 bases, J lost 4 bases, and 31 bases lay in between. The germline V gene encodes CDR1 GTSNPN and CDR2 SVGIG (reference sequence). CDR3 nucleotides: TGTGCCCGAACCCGGACACCCGGACTACAAGGGACGGCAGATACGCAGTATTTT. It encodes CARTRTPGLQGTADTQYF.

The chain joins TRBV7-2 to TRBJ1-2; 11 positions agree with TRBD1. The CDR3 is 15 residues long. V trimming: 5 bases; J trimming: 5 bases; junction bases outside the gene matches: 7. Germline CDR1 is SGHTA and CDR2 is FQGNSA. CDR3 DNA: TGTGCCAGCAGCCTGGGACAGGGGGTTGGGTATGGCTACACCTTC. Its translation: CASSLGQGVGYGYTF. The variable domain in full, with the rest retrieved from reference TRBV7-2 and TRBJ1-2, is GAGVSQSPSNKVTEKGKDVELRCDPISGHTALYWYRQSLGQGLEFLIYFQGNSAPDKSGLPSDRFSAERTGGSVSTLTIQRTQQEDSAVYLCASSLGQGVGYGYTFGSGTRLTVV.

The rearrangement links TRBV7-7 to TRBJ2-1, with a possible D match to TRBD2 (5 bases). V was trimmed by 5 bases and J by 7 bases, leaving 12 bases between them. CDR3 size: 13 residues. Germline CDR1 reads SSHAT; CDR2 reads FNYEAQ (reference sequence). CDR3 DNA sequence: TGTGCCAGCAGCCGATCCGGGGTAAATGAGCAGTTCTTC. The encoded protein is CASSRSGVNEQFF.